This passage covers 23 T cell receptor beta chains from one sample sequenced in a study of patients and donors after allogeneic stem cell transplantation. TCRdb passed the RT-PCR reads through MiXCR, listing each CDR3 protein once. The sample includes about 960,000 distinct CDR3 sequences, about 20% of them seen just once. The sequenced sample consisted of blood, either unsorted or a sorted T cell fraction (not recorded which). The receptors were sampled from a human donor who was either an allogeneic HSCT recipient or a stem cell or donor lymphocyte infusion donor (not recorded which). It is not recorded whose cells these are; they may come from a transplant donor.

V usage is TRBV24-1 and J usage is TRBJ2-1, with TRBD2 matching 10 bases. Germline CDR1 is KGHDR and CDR2 is SFDVKD. V lost 5 bases and J lost 2; bases outside the gene matches: 5. The CDR3 is 16 amino acids. The CDR3 spells CATSALAGGAYNEQFF. As DNA, the CDR3 is TGTGCCACCAGTGCCTTAGCGGGAGGCGCCTACAATGAGCAGTTCTTC.

V and J are TRBV28 and TRBJ2-7; maybe TRBD2 (7 bases). The V end was cut by 3 bases, the J end by 4 bases, with 13 bases between. The CDR3 loop spans 14 amino acids. The germline V gene has CDR1 MDHEN and CDR2 SYDVKM. This CDR3 is CASSFRGALYEQYF. CDR3 DNA: TGTGCCAGCAGTTTTCGGGGGGCGCTGTACGAGCAGTACTTC.

This clonotype appeared a few times. V is TRBV7-2 and J is TRBJ1-1, with D perhaps matching TRBD1 (6 bases). Germline V gene lookup returns CDR1 SGHTA and CDR2 FQGNSA. This CDR3 comprises 15 residues. V was clipped by 7 bases and J by 1 base, with 16 bases between them. CDR3 sequence reads: CASIWGRQENTEAFF. CDR3 DNA sequence: TGTGCCAGCATCTGGGGGCGTCAGGAGAACACTGAAGCTTTCTTT.

The chain uses TRBV6-1 and TRBJ2-3; D may correspond to TRBD1 or TRBD2 (5 bases each). CDR3 length equals 17 residues. The V end lost 5 bases, the J end lost 6 bases, and 24 bases lay between the germline ends. The germline CDR1 and CDR2 sequences are MNHNS and SASEGT. The CDR3 reads CASSPGFMGVSGDTQYF. The CDR3 DNA is TGTGCCAGCAGTCCCGGCTTTATGGGGGTATCGGGGGATACGCAGTATTTT.

In its sample, this clonotype was seen many times. This chain joins TRBV12-3 or TRBV12-4 and TRBJ2-7; TRBD2 is a possible D gene (7 bases). Trimming pared 6 bases from V and 6 bases from J, leaving 18 bases between. The CDR3 is made up of 14 amino acids. The CDR3 reads CASRGGAPLGEQYF. DNA for the CDR3: TGTGCCAGCAGGGGGGGGGCTCCCCTCGGCGAGCAGTACTTC.

CDR3 coding DNA: TGTGCCTGGATGCTGCAGAGGGGGAACTACAATGAGCAGTTCTTC. Protein product: CAWMLQRGNYNEQFF. The chain has TRBV30 and TRBJ2-1; D is possibly TRBD1 (6 bases). Germline V gene data show CDR1 as GTSNPN and CDR2 as SVGIG (reference sequence). This CDR3 region has 15 residues. With 4 bases removed from V and 3 bases from J, the gap between germline ends came to 16 bases.

This clonotype was seen a few times. The gene calls are TRBV7-2 and TRBJ2-1, with D uncertain. Trimming took off 2 bases at V and 9 bases at J, with 5 bases between the two ends. The CDR3 length is 11 residues. Germline CDR1 and CDR2: SGHTA and FQGNSA. The CDR3 loop reads CASSLTFEQFF. CDR3 nucleotide sequence: TGTGCCAGCAGCTTAACCTTTGAGCAGTTCTTC.

This clonotype was observed many times. The chain joins TRBV10-3 to TRBJ2-3; D gene unclear. CDR3 length: 14 residues. With 11 bases removed from V and 6 bases from J, the gap between germline ends came to 21 bases. Germline-derived CDR1 and CDR2 are ENHRY and SYGVKD. Here the CDR3 reads CAANTRKGGDTQYF. The CDR3 coding sequence is TGTGCCGCCAACACCAGGAAAGGTGGGGATACGCAGTATTTT.

This clonotype showed up just a few times. This sequence joins TRBV18 and TRBJ2-7; 9 bases are a match to TRBD1. The J segment lost 6 bases and the V segment lost 3 bases, leaving 9 bases of the junction unmatched. Germline V gene lookup returns CDR1 KGHSH and CDR2 LQKENI. CDR3 length: 15 amino acids. The CDR3: CASSPTGTGSAEQYF. DNA of the CDR3: TGTGCCAGCTCACCTACCGGGACAGGGAGCGCCGAGCAGTACTTC.

This clonotype was seen a few times. The chain joins TRBV5-4 to TRBJ2-7; possibly TRBD1 or TRBD2 for D (5 bases each). The length of the CDR3 is 13 residues. V dropped 3 bases and J dropped 7 bases, with 14 bases sitting between them. The germline CDR1 and CDR2 sequences are SGHNT and YYREEE (reference sequence). DNA of the CDR3: TGTGCCAGCAGCTCGACGGGGCCGGGGGAGCAGTACTTC. It codes for CASSSTGPGEQYF. Using reference TRBV5-4 and TRBJ2-7 for the parts outside the CDR3, the full variable domain is ETGVTQSPTHLIKTRGQQVTLRCSSQSGHNTVSWYQQALGQGPQFIFQYYREEENGRGNFPPRFSGLQFPNYSSELNVNALELDDSALYLCASSSTGPGEQYFGPGTRLTVT.

This chain uses TRBV7-8 with TRBJ1-1; TRBD1 matches at 11 bases. The CDR3 has 16 residues. The germline CDR1 and CDR2 sequences are SGHVS and FQNEAQ. Trimming at V came to 5 bases and at J to 4 bases, leaving 9 bases not matched to a gene. CDR3 coding DNA: TGTGCCAGCAGCCCCACCCCGGGACAGGGGGTCACTGAAGCTTTCTTT. Protein: CASSPTPGQGVTEAFF.

V and J are TRBV29-1 and TRBJ2-1, with D maybe TRBD2 (5 bases). This CDR3 contains 12 residues. Per germline, CDR1 SQVTM and CDR2 ANQGSEA. Between the trimmed V and J ends, which lost 8 bases and 4 bases, there was a span of 12 bases. Here the CDR3 reads CSPGLNYNEQFF. The DNA for the CDR3 is TGCAGCCCAGGACTGAATTACAATGAGCAGTTCTTC.

The genes are TRBV3-1 and TRBJ2-2; tentatively, D is TRBD1 (6 bases). This CDR3 spans 15 amino acids. With 7 bases removed from V and 6 bases from J, the gap between germline ends came to 18 bases. Germline-derived CDR1 and CDR2 are LGHDT and YNNKEL (reference sequence). The CDR3 loop is CASTPTGSLSGELFF. DNA of the CDR3: TGTGCCAGCACCCCCACAGGGTCCCTATCCGGGGAGCTGTTTTTT.

The rearrangement joins TRBV25-1 to TRBJ2-3; D is unresolved. Trimming cost V 7 bases and J 3 bases, with 14 bases left between them. CDR3 length: 14 residues. CDR1 and CDR2 (germline): MGHDK, SYGVNS. CDR3 loop: CASTRAQVTDTQYF. The CDR3 DNA follows: TGTGCCAGCACCCGAGCCCAGGTAACAGATACGCAGTATTTT.

In its sample, this clonotype was seen a few times. The gene calls are TRBV7-9 and TRBJ1-6; D possibly corresponds to TRBD1 (5 bases). The V gene lost 2 bases and the J gene lost 7 bases, with 9 bases spanning the gap. Germline CDR1 is SEHNR and CDR2 is FQNEAQ (reference sequence). The CDR3 has 14 amino acids. The CDR3 coding sequence is TGTGCCAGCAGCTTACCGGGGGAGAATTCACCCCTCCACTTT. Translating gives CASSLPGENSPLHF.

V usage is TRBV15 and J usage is TRBJ2-7, with a weak D call TRBD2 (6 bases). Trimming stripped 1 base from V and 4 bases from J, with 8 bases between. Germline CDR1 and CDR2: LNHNV and YYDKDF (reference sequence). The CDR3 extends over 13 amino acids. In DNA, the CDR3 is TGTGCCACCAGCAGAGGGAGGGTGTACGAGCAGTACTTC. Amino acid sequence: CATSRGRVYEQYF. Full variable domain (rest looked up from reference TRBV15 and TRBJ2-7): DAMVIQNPRYQVTQFGKPVTLSCSQTLNHNVMYWYQQKSSQAPKLLFHYYDKDFNNEADTPDNFQSRRPNTSFCFLDIRSPGLGDTAMYLCATSRGRVYEQYFGPGTRLTVT.

This clonotype was picked up a small number of times. The chain has TRBV4-1 and TRBJ2-6, with D perhaps matching TRBD1 or TRBD2 (5 bases each). Trimming cost V 8 bases and J 1 base, with 12 bases left between them. CDR1 is MGHRA and CDR2 is YSYEKL in the germline V gene. The CDR3 runs 15 residues. Here the CDR3 DNA reads TGCGCCAGCGATGGGACCGGGTCTGGGGCCAACGTCCTGACTTTC. Encoded protein: CASDGTGSGANVLTF.

The genes are TRBV6-1 and TRBJ1-6; D perhaps matches TRBD1 (6 bases). Trimming removed 5 bases from V and 5 bases from J, with 16 bases in between. CDR1 is MNHNS, CDR2 SASEGT, per germline. This CDR3 spans 16 amino acids. In DNA form, the CDR3 reads TGTGCCAGCAGTCGGACGGACAGCCCACATAATTCACCCCTCCACTTT. Residues: CASSRTDSPHNSPLHF.

This clonotype was seen many times. The CDR3 is CASSFGSTNEKLFF. The CDR3 region has the DNA TGTGCCAGCAGCTTCGGCTCAACTAATGAAAAACTGTTTTTT. This chain connects TRBV7-9 to TRBJ1-4; no reliable D call. Per the germline V gene, CDR1 is SEHNR and CDR2 is FQNEAQ (reference sequence). The CDR3 covers 14 residues. Trimming pared 3 bases from V and 0 bases from J, leaving 5 bases between.

This clonotype was counted at least ten times. The V call is TRBV12-3 or TRBV12-4, the J call TRBJ2-2; D remains unclear. The length of the CDR3 is 13 residues. Trimming cost V 3 bases and J 7 bases, with 9 bases left between them. The CDR3 is CASSFAGYGELFF. CDR3 coding DNA: TGTGCCAGCAGTTTCGCTGGGTACGGGGAGCTGTTTTTT.

The chain employs TRBV29-1 and TRBJ2-3; 8 bases are a match to TRBD2. J was trimmed by 0 bases and V by 4 bases; bases with no gene match: 3. This CDR3 contains 14 residues. Germline lookup yields CDR1 SQVTM and CDR2 ANQGSEA. The CDR3 DNA sequence: TGCAGCGTTGTGGGGACTAGGAGCACAGATACGCAGTATTTT. Protein sequence: CSVVGTRSTDTQYF.

This clonotype was picked up a small number of times. The chain joins TRBV4-3 to TRBJ2-5; 8 nucleotides match TRBD2. Unmatched junction bases numbered 8, after V lost 0 bases and J lost 2 bases. Germline V gene data show CDR1 as LGHNA and CDR2 as YSLEER. The CDR3 runs to 17 residues. The CDR3 DNA is TGCGCCAGCAGCCAAGATCGCCGGGGGGGATTTCAAGAGACCCAGTACTTC. This sequence encodes CASSQDRRGGFQETQYF.

This clonotype was counted at least ten times. V is TRBV12-3 or TRBV12-4 and J is TRBJ1-1; 8 positions match TRBD1. Trimming at V came to 6 bases and at J to 4 bases, leaving 7 bases not matched to a gene. This CDR3 is built from 14 residues. CDR3 sequence (DNA): TGTGCCAGCAGCCCAGGGGGCCGGTTCACTGAAGCTTTCTTT. It codes for CASSPGGRFTEAFF.